The clone carrying this TCR beta chain was recorded at least ten times. The target antigen is unknown. The data stem from a study of CD8 T cells in ankylosing spondylitis. Study outcomes and limitations: Seemingly distinctive of ankylosing spondylitis blood was a TCR beta motif formed by eight highly homologous variants. Disease-linked clones bore a CD8+ phenotype, appearing relatively rarely in peripheral blood. Reports of some motif variants in reactive arthritis synovial fluid and blood predate this one.

V dropped 0 bases and J dropped 8 bases, with 5 bases sitting between them. The CDR3 sequence is 12 residues long. CDR1 and CDR2 (germline): SGDLS, YYNGEE. Quantitative barcoded 5'-RACE was used to prepare TCR beta libraries. TCRdb re-called the 5' RACE reads with MiXCR, one entry per CDR3 protein. The table shows some 250,000 distinct CDR3 sequences, with approximately 9% occurring only once. The sequence was obtained from a male donor with ankylosing spondylitis or in good health (not recorded which). The source material was blood, either unsorted or a sorted T cell fraction (not recorded which). This chain connects TRBV9 to TRBJ2-2; unclear D gene. The DNA for the CDR3 is TGTGCCAGCAGCGTAGTGAGGGGGGAGCTGTTTTTT. The encoded protein is CASSVVRGELFF.